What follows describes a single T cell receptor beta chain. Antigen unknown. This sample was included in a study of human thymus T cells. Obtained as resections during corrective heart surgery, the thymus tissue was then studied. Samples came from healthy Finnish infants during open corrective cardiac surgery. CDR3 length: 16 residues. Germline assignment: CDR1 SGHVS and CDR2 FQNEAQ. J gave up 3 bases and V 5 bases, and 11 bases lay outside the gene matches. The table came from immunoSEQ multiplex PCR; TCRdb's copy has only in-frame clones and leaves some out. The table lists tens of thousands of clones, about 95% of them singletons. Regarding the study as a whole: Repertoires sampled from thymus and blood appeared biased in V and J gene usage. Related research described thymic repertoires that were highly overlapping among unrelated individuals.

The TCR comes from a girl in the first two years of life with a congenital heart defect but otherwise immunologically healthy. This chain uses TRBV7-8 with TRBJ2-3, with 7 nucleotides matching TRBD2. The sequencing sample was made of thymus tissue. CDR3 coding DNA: TGTGCCAGCAGCCCTCTAGCGGCTGAAGGGACAGATACGCAGTATTTT. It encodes CASSPLAAEGTDTQYF.